The 3 T cell receptor beta chains listed next were all sequenced from one sample in a study of human T cells and chemical hapten exposure. The sample's time point: patch test 2, 6 weeks after DPC sensitization. The treatment was: therapeutic diphenylcyclopropenone sensitization with weekly scalp DPC. TCRdb recomputed calls from the RACE reads with MiXCR, one row per CDR3 protein. Of roughly 380,000 distinct CDR3 sequences in the sample, about 6% were seen once. The specimen comprised whole blood, sampled in connection with sensitization to the hapten diphenylcyclopropenone (DPC). These receptors all stem from a woman aged 18-29 years with alopecia areata. Some clones in this sample may be carry-over from other donors' samples.

The chain couples TRBV7-3 to TRBJ1-6, with 8 bases matching TRBD1. The CDR3 extends over 15 amino acids. Looked up from germline, CDR1 is SGHTA and CDR2 is FQGTGA. V gave up 4 bases and J gave up 12 bases; unmatched junction bases: 11. Written as DNA, the CDR3 is TGTGCCAGCAGCTCAGGGGGCGAGTCAGCTTTACCCCTCCACTTT. Translation gives CASSSGGESALPLHF.

This rearrangement joins TRBV10-3 to TRBJ2-1; 8 bases are a match to TRBD1. The germline gives CDR1 ENHRY, CDR2 SYGVKD. With V trimmed by 2 bases and J by 4 bases, 4 bases remained unmatched. The CDR3 runs to 15 residues. DNA for the CDR3: TGTGCCATCAGTGAGCCCGGACAGGGTTACAATGAGCAGTTCTTC. As protein: CAISEPGQGYNEQFF.

This clonotype appeared a few times. CDR3 region: CASRRESLHF. The CDR3 coding sequence is TGTGCCAGCAGACGGGAATCCCTCCACTTT. The V and J genes are TRBV28 and TRBJ1-6; D is ambiguous. This CDR3 contains 10 residues. CDR1 and CDR2 from the germline V gene are MDHEN and SYDVKM. The V gene lost 6 bases and the J gene lost 14 bases, with 8 bases spanning the gap. The whole variable domain, filled in from reference TRBV28 and TRBJ1-6, reads DVKVTQSSRYLVKRTGEKVFLECVQDMDHENMFWYRQDPGLGLRLIYFSYDVKMKEKGDIPEGYSVSREKKERFSLILESASTNQTSMYLCASRRESLHFGNGTRLTVT.